This record covers a single T cell receptor beta chain. Profiling relied on immunoSEQ multiplex PCR, and the TCRdb table lists in-frame clones only, not all of them. The sample yields about 350,000 clones, 88% seen once. These data originate in a study of Ad26.COV2.S vaccination and SARS-CoV-2 variants. With 0 bases removed from V and 3 bases from J, the gap between germline ends came to 9 bases. This CDR3 contains 15 residues. Germline CDR1 reads MNHEY; CDR2 reads SMNVEV (reference sequence). The treatment: 19 received Ad26.COV2.S at low or high dose, single or two shots; about 5 received placebo; per-sample allocation not given. Samples analyzed were those drawn on day 63 after the first vaccine or placebo injection.

The source was peripheral blood, collected in a trial of Ad26.COV2.S vaccine versus placebo. The receptor comes from a person between 18 and 60 years old who received the Ad26.COV2.S COVID-19 vaccine or a placebo. V gene TRBV27 combines with J gene TRBJ1-5, with a possible D match to TRBD1 (6 bases). CDR3 sequence reads: CASSLSTGPNQPQHF. The DNA for the CDR3 is TGTGCCAGCAGTTTATCTACAGGGCCCAATCAGCCCCAGCATTTT.